This T cell receptor beta chain originates from a study of long-term antiretroviral therapy in people with HIV. Broader study findings: It was observed that HIV repertoires exhibited narrower CDR3 length ranges than controls.

Running of the v3.0 immunoSEQ assay took place at survey level. Each sample aimed for about 35,000-50,000 sequenced T-cell genomes. Using immunoSEQ multiplex PCR, the repertoire was profiled, and TCRdb retains in-frame clones only, with some absent. This table holds 20,000 to 25,000 clones, roughly 86% found once. With regard to this clone: Its antigen is unidentified.

Germline V gene lookup returns CDR1 SGHAT and CDR2 FQNNGV. The germline V and J ends were trimmed by 0 bases and 4 bases, with 6 bases remaining between them. The CDR3 spans 13 residues. This receptor was obtained from a woman between 45 and 60 years old with HIV. The chain recombines TRBV11-2 with TRBJ1-1; D possibly corresponds to TRBD1 (5 bases). The sequences come from unsorted PBMCs, collected about 2.7 years after starting antiretroviral therapy. The CDR3 DNA reads as TGTGCCAGCAGCTTAGAAGGGGCCACTGAAGCTTTCTTT. It is translated as CASSLEGATEAFF. The whole variable domain, remainder taken from reference TRBV11-2 and TRBJ1-1, is EAGVAQSPRYKIIEKRQSVAFWCNPISGHATLYWYQQILGQGPKLLIQFQNNGVVDDSQLPKDRFSAERLKGVDSTLKIQPAKLEDSAVYLCASSLEGATEAFFGQGTRLTVV.